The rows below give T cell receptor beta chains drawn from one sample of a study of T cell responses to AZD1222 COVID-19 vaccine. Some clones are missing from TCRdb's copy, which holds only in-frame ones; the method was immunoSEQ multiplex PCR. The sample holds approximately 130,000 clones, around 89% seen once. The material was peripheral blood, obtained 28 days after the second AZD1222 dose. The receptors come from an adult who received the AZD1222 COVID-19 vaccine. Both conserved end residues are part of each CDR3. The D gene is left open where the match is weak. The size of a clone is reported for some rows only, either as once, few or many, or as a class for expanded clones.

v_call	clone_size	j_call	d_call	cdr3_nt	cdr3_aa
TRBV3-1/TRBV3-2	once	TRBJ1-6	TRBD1	TGTGCCAGCAGCCAACTGGCGACAGGGGGAAATTCACCCCTCCACTTT	CASSQLATGGNSPLHF
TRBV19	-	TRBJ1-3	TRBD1	TGTGCCAGTAGTCCTTCGACAGGGGCCTACTCTGGAAACACCATATATTTT	CASSPSTGAYSGNTIYF
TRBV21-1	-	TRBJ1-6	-	TGTGCCAGCAGCAAGACAGGGTGGTCTGGGAGATCACCCCTCCACTTT	CASSKTGWSGRSPLHF
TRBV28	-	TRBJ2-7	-	TGTGCCAGCAGTTTCCCTTCCCACGGATCTTTTTCCTACGAGCAGTACTTC	CASSFPSHGSFSYEQYF
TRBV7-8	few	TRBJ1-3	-	TGTGCCAGCAGCTTAGAAGGGTTTTTAGGAAACACCATATATTTT	CASSLEGFLGNTIYF
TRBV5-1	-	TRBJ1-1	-	TGCGCCAGCAGCTTGGTTTGGGAGAACACTGAAGCTTTCTTT	CASSLVWENTEAFF
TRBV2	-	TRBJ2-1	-	TGTGCCAGCACCCGACTGGCAAACTCCTACAATGAGCAGTTCTTC	CASTRLANSYNEQFF
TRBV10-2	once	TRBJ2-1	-	TGCGCCAGCGCAGGGTATATTGGCTCCTACAATGAGCAGTTCTTC	CASAGYIGSYNEQFF
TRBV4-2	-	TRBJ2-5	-	TGTGCCAGCAGCCAGGACAGCTACCAGAGGGAGACCCAGTACTTC	CASSQDSYQRETQYF
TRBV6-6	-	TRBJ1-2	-	TGTGCCAGCAGTTACCCAGGGGCTAACTATGGCTACACCTTC	CASSYPGANYGYTF
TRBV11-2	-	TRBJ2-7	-	TGTGCCAGCAGCTTAGGGGGCACCACCTACGAGCAGTACTTC	CASSLGGTTYEQYF
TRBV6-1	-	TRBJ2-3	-	TGTGCCAGCAGTGTGGCGGCCCGGGCCCAGATGTCAGATACGCAGTATTTT	CASSVAARAQMSDTQYF
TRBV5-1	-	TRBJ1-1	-	TGCGCCAGCAGCTCCATGGGGGACACTGAAGCTTTCTTT	CASSSMGDTEAFF
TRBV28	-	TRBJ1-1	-	TGTGCCAGCAGTTTGGTCATCCCTCCGGTGACTGAAGCTTTCTTT	CASSLVIPPVTEAFF
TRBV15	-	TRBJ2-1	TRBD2	TGTGCCACCAGCAGCGGCGGGGGCTACAATGAGCAGTTCTTC	CATSSGGGYNEQFF
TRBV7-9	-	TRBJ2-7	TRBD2	TGTGCCAGCAGCTTAGTAGCGGGGGCAAACTACGAGCAGTACTTC	CASSLVAGANYEQYF
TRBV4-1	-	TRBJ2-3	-	TGCGCCAGCAGCCAGGGGCTAGCGCACTACACAGATACGCAGTATTTT	CASSQGLAHYTDTQYF